The clone carrying this T cell receptor (beta chain) was observed at least ten times. The antigen is undetermined. The CDR3 runs to 14 residues. V dropped 1 base and J dropped 4 bases, with 13 bases sitting between them. Germline V lookup: CDR1 SQVTM, CDR2 ANQGSEA. This specimen belongs to a study of Graves' ophthalmopathy and Graves' hyperthyroidism. Study background: No treatment had been given when peripheral blood was collected at initial diagnosis.

The study enrolled ophthalmopathy donors with moderate-to-severe activity, CAS ≥3, NOSPECS ≥4 and duration under 3 months. Researchers turned away patients with other autoimmune diseases, uncontrolled infections, pregnancy or lactation. Notes on the study in general: Appearing in blood as well were most expanded thyroid clonotypes above 0.001 frequency.

The authors amplified TCR beta CDR3 regions, and they did so from RNA transcripts for repertoire sequencing. First-round RT-PCR used HTBI primers; second-round multiplex PCR followed. MiXCR, applied by TCRdb to the multiplex PCR reads, yields one record per CDR3 protein. The sample yields 600,000 to 700,000 distinct CDR3 sequences, about two fifths seen once. This clonotype originated in an adult man with Graves' ophthalmopathy. V and J are TRBV29-1 and TRBJ1-1, with a possible D match to TRBD1 (5 bases). Specimen: peripheral blood. The DNA of the CDR3 is TGCAGCGTTGAAGTCCAGGGAAGGTTCACTGAAGCTTTCTTT. This encodes CSVEVQGRFTEAFF.